A selection of T cell receptor beta chains follows, all from one sample in a study of PD-1 blockade in classical Hodgkin lymphoma. Profiling relied on immunoSEQ multiplex PCR, and the TCRdb table lists in-frame clones only, not all of them. The data hold around 17,000 clones, with about four fifths observed a single time. This sample comprised peripheral blood mononuclear cells (PBMCs), obtained before the fourth cycle of nivolumab. The receptors were sampled from a human donor with classical Hodgkin lymphoma. CDR3s include the opening cysteine and the closing phenylalanine or tryptophan. D genes are given only for firm matches. Not all rows give a size; the values are once, few, many and, for expanded clones, a class.

V,length,size,D,J,CDR3,DNA
TRBV13,15,-,-,TRBJ1-6,CASSLGTFGNSPLHF,TGTGCCAGCAGCTTAGGCACCTTCGGGAATTCACCCCTCCACTTT
TRBV5-1,15,-,-,TRBJ2-1,CASSLEGPQTGEQFF,TGCGCCAGCAGCTTGGAGGGACCCCAGACGGGGGAGCAGTTCTTC
TRBV7-9,12,-,-,TRBJ1-2,CASSLVGDGYTF,TGTGCCAGCAGCTTAGTCGGGGATGGCTACACCTTC
TRBV5-1,15,-,-,TRBJ2-5,CASSLSGGDQETQYF,TGCGCCAGCAGTCTCTCAGGCGGGGACCAAGAGACCCAGTACTTC
TRBV5-1,16,-,TRBD2,TRBJ2-3,CASSPAAGGDTDTQYF,TGCGCCAGCAGCCCGGCGGCGGGAGGAGACACAGATACGCAGTATTTT
TRBV14,14,-,-,TRBJ2-2,CASSQFANTGELFF,TGTGCCAGCAGCCAATTCGCGAACACCGGGGAGCTGTTTTTT
TRBV5-1,15,few,TRBD2,TRBJ2-3,CASSFSGSGTDTQYF,TGCGCCAGCAGCTTTAGCGGGTCTGGCACAGATACGCAGTATTTT
TRBV15,17,-,-,TRBJ1-5,CATSRVGPGFSNQPQHF,TGTGCCACCAGCAGAGTAGGGCCAGGGTTTAGCAATCAGCCCCAGCATTTT
TRBV18,13,-,-,TRBJ2-7,CASSLVSSYEQYF,TGTGCCAGCTCACTTGTCAGCTCCTACGAGCAGTACTTC
TRBV5-1,13,few,-,TRBJ1-1,CASSQGIHTEAFF,TGCGCCAGCAGCCAGGGTATCCACACTGAAGCTTTCTTT
TRBV19,15,-,TRBD2,TRBJ2-2,CATPRGAANTGELFF,TGTGCCACCCCGCGGGGGGCCGCGAACACCGGGGAGCTGTTTTTT
TRBV6-6,15,-,-,TRBJ1-3,CASTPDSSSGNTIYF,TGTGCCAGCACACCCGACTCGAGCTCTGGAAACACCATATATTTT
TRBV5-1,15,-,-,TRBJ2-7,CASSLGTRGGTEQYF,TGCGCCAGCAGCCTAGGTACTAGGGGGGGGACCGAGCAGTACTTC
TRBV5-5,15,-,-,TRBJ1-1,CASSLASSGNTEAFF,TGTGCCAGCAGCTTGGCAAGTTCGGGGAACACTGAAGCTTTCTTT
TRBV7-2,15,-,-,TRBJ2-1,CASSLVGGAYNEQFF,TGTGCCAGCAGCTTAGTTGGCGGCGCCTACAATGAGCAGTTCTTC
TRBV7-3,13,few,TRBD1,TRBJ1-1,CASSSGQGTEAFF,TGTGCCAGCAGCTCGGGACAGGGCACTGAAGCTTTCTTT
TRBV5-1,14,-,-,TRBJ2-6,CASSLVAGANVLTF,TGCGCCAGCAGCTTGGTTGCTGGGGCCAACGTCCTGACTTTC
TRBV7-9,15,-,-,TRBJ2-5,CASSLERGSAETQYF,TGTGCCAGCAGCTTAGAGAGGGGGTCTGCAGAGACCCAGTACTTC
TRBV19,12,-,-,TRBJ1-1,CASHQGGAEAFF,TGTGCCAGTCACCAGGGAGGAGCTGAAGCTTTCTTT
TRBV5-1,16,-,TRBD1,TRBJ2-1,CASSWEENRGRDEQFF,TGCGCCAGCAGCTGGGAGGAAAACAGGGGGCGCGATGAGCAGTTCTTC
TRBV7-9,14,-,-,TRBJ1-2,CASSLLNQGPGYTF,TGTGCCAGCAGCTTACTGAACCAGGGCCCCGGCTACACCTTC
TRBV5-1,15,few,-,TRBJ2-5,CASSFSEGYQETQYF,TGCGCCAGCAGCTTTTCCGAGGGGTACCAAGAGACCCAGTACTTC
TRBV5-1,14,-,-,TRBJ2-5,CASSLAGVKETQYF,TGCGCCAGCAGCTTGGCCGGGGTTAAAGAGACCCAGTACTTC
TRBV5-8,14,-,-,TRBJ1-1,CASSLDSGNTEAFF,TGTGCCAGCAGCTTGGATTCCGGGAACACTGAAGCTTTCTTT
TRBV19,15,-,-,TRBJ1-1,CASSIFSTTNTEAFF,TGTGCCAGTAGTATTTTCTCTACGACGAACACTGAAGCTTTCTTT
TRBV6-6,13,once,TRBD1,TRBJ1-2,CASSWDSSHGYTF,TGTGCCAGCAGTTGGGACAGTTCACATGGCTACACCTTC
TRBV11-2,15,-,TRBD1,TRBJ2-7,CASSLEGQLVLEQYF,TGTGCCAGCAGCTTAGAGGGACAGCTTGTTCTCGAGCAGTACTTC
TRBV7-9,15,-,-,TRBJ1-4,CASSLDRVLNEKLFF,TGTGCCAGCAGCTTAGACAGGGTGCTTAATGAAAAACTGTTTTTT
TRBV7-9,10,once,-,TRBJ1-2,CASSGRSYTF,TGTGCCAGCAGCGGGCGCAGCTACACCTTC
TRBV11-2,16,-,TRBD1,TRBJ1-1,CASSPNSGTANTEAFF,TGTGCCAGCAGCCCAAACTCCGGGACAGCGAACACTGAAGCTTTCTTT
TRBV5-1,15,-,TRBD2,TRBJ2-2,CASSLVAGGAGELFF,TGCGCCAGCAGCTTGGTTGCGGGGGGCGCCGGGGAGCTGTTTTTT
TRBV5-1,15,-,TRBD1,TRBJ2-7,CASSPGDREGEEQYF,TGCGCCAGCAGCCCGGGGGACAGGGAGGGAGAGGAGCAGTACTTC
TRBV6-5,14,-,-,TRBJ2-5,CASSPQGMEETQYF,TGTGCCAGCAGTCCCCAGGGCATGGAAGAGACCCAGTACTTC
TRBV11-2,13,few,-,TRBJ1-2,CASSLEGLLSYTF,TGTGCCAGCAGCTTAGAAGGGTTGCTCTCCTACACCTTC
TRBV6-5,16,-,-,TRBJ1-1,CASSSGGSKGGTEAFF,TGTGCCAGCAGTTCCGGGGGATCAAAAGGGGGAACTGAAGCTTTCTTT
TRBV5-1,15,-,-,TRBJ2-1,CASSLTGLSGNEQFF,TGCGCCAGCAGCTTAACAGGGTTGTCGGGGAATGAGCAGTTCTTC
TRBV5-1,15,-,TRBD1,TRBJ2-2,CASSTGTGGAGELFF,TGCGCCAGCAGCACCGGGACAGGGGGGGCCGGGGAGCTGTTTTTT
TRBV6-5,16,-,-,TRBJ1-2,CASSSQGEPLGRGYTF,TGTGCCAGCAGTTCACAAGGGGAGCCGCTCGGGAGGGGCTACACCTTC
TRBV6-5,14,-,-,TRBJ1-1,CASSSPGAYTEAFF,TGTGCCAGCAGTTCTCCGGGGGCTTACACTGAAGCTTTCTTT
TRBV5-3,13,-,TRBD1,TRBJ1-1,CARIPSRGGPSIF,TGTGCCAGAATTCCCTCTCGAGGGGGCCCCTCAATCTTT